One and the same sample provided the 15 T cell receptor beta chains below, sequenced in a study of T cells after yellow fever vaccination. TCRdb itself ran the 5' RACE reads through MiXCR, one entry per CDR3 protein. The sample yields a few hundred thousand distinct CDR3 sequences, around 21% seen once. The sample was PBMCs, taken 15 days after the yellow fever booster vaccination. The receptors stem from a young man who received the YFV17D yellow fever vaccine.

Only a few counts were recorded for this clonotype. The CDR3 spells CASSLAGGVGETQYF. The CDR3 bases are TGTGCCAGCAGCTTAGCAGGGGGAGTCGGGGAGACCCAGTACTTC. This chain uses TRBV11-2 with TRBJ2-5; 7 bases agree with TRBD1. Trimming removed 1 base from V and 5 bases from J; junction bases left unmatched: 7. CDR1 and CDR2 from the germline V gene are SGHAT and FQNNGV. CDR3 length: 15 amino acids.

The rearrangement joins TRBV9 to TRBJ2-3; 10 nucleotides agree with TRBD2. With 2 bases clipped from V and 0 bases from J, the junction kept 6 bases outside the gene matches. Looked up from germline, CDR1 is SGDLS and CDR2 is YYNGEE. The CDR3 consists of 17 residues. CDR3 sequence (DNA): TGTGCCAGCAGCGTGACTGCTAGCGGGAGAAGCACAGATACGCAGTATTTT. This codes for CASSVTASGRSTDTQYF.

The V and J genes are TRBV5-6 and TRBJ2-7; no firm D call. Germline V gene lookup returns CDR1 SGHDT and CDR2 YYEEEE. This CDR3 spans 16 amino acids. Trimming removed 0 bases from V and 5 bases from J, with 18 bases in between. Here the CDR3 reads CASSLADAAVVHEQYF. The CDR3 nucleotides are TGTGCCAGCAGCTTGGCCGACGCGGCGGTGGTTCACGAGCAGTACTTC.

The sample holds many counts of this clonotype. The gene calls are TRBV5-1 and TRBJ2-3; D possibly matches TRBD1 or TRBD2 (5 bases each). Germline V CDR1 and CDR2: SGHRS, YFSETQ. CDR3 length: 15 residues. With 2 bases removed from V and 3 bases from J, the gap between germline ends came to 13 bases. The CDR3 protein is CASSFRDPGTDTQYF. Written as DNA, the CDR3 is TGCGCCAGCAGCTTCCGGGACCCGGGGACAGATACGCAGTATTTT.

V is TRBV9 and J is TRBJ2-3; D unclear. Germline assignment: CDR1 SGDLS and CDR2 YYNGEE. This CDR3 is 14 amino acids long. V was shortened by 4 bases and J by 4 bases, with 13 bases between the two germline ends. The CDR3 bases are TGTGCCAGCAGCTGGGCCGGGTCCGCAGATACGCAGTATTTT. It yields the protein CASSWAGSADTQYF.

This clonotype has a handful of counts. This rearrangement joins TRBV9 to TRBJ1-1; D uncertain. The germline V gene encodes CDR1 SGDLS and CDR2 YYNGEE. The ends were cut back, 0 bases at V and 0 bases at J, with 9 bases in the middle. This CDR3 contains 15 residues. CDR3 sequence (DNA): TGTGCCAGCAGCGTAGAGATAGATATGAACACTGAAGCTTTCTTT. Protein sequence: CASSVEIDMNTEAFF.

V usage is TRBV30 and J usage is TRBJ2-5, with unresolved D. There are 13 residues in the CDR3. Germline V gives CDR1 GTSNPN, CDR2 SVGIG (reference sequence). Trimming stripped 4 bases from V and 0 bases from J, with 9 bases between. This CDR3 is CAWNRLNQETQYF. The CDR3 DNA reads as TGTGCCTGGAATAGGCTAAACCAAGAGACCCAGTACTTC.

The J gene is TRBJ2-6, the V gene TRBV5-1; D possibly uses TRBD1 or TRBD2 (5 bases each). The germline V and J ends were trimmed by 4 bases and 2 bases, with 10 bases remaining between them. CDR3 length: 15 amino acids. The germline gives CDR1 SGHRS, CDR2 YFSETQ. CDR3 sequence (DNA): TGCGCCAGCAGCATTGGGGGACCTGGGGCCAACGTCCTGACTTTC. Translation gives CASSIGGPGANVLTF.

This clonotype has more than one count but fewer than ten. V and J are TRBV12-3 or TRBV12-4 and TRBJ2-7, with D perhaps assigned TRBD1 or TRBD2 (7 bases each). V was pared by 3 bases and J by 5 bases, with 11 bases between. The CDR3 covers 13 residues. Here the CDR3 reads CASSLGGGDEQYF. CDR3 DNA sequence: TGTGCCAGCAGTTTGGGAGGGGGCGACGAGCAGTACTTC.

The chain recombines TRBV29-1 with TRBJ2-7; D perhaps matches TRBD1 (6 bases). Trimming pared 8 bases from V and 1 base from J, leaving 9 bases between. Germline CDR1 reads SQVTM; CDR2 reads ANQGSEA. This CDR3 has 11 residues. CDR3 sequence (DNA): TGCAGCAAGAGGGGGTCCTACGAGCAGTACTTC. It translates to CSKRGSYEQYF.

In its sample, this clonotype was seen a few times. The chain joins TRBV20-1 to TRBJ2-7; D gene unclear. V was cut by 6 bases and J by 9 bases, with 21 bases left in between. From germline, CDR1 is DFQATT and CDR2 SNEGSKA (reference sequence). This CDR3 is built from 13 residues. DNA for the CDR3: TGCAGTGCCACGCCCCAAGTCTCAAGTCGGCAGTACTTC. Residues: CSATPQVSSRQYF.

This chain uses TRBV20-1 with TRBJ2-2; D gene unclear. The germline V gene has CDR1 DFQATT and CDR2 SNEGSKA (reference sequence). Trimming stripped 5 bases from V and 1 base from J, with 11 bases between. The CDR3 runs 14 residues. This CDR3 reads CSAQTKGNTGELFF. The CDR3 DNA reads TGCAGTGCTCAAACAAAGGGGAACACCGGGGAGCTGTTTTTT.

In this sample, this clonotype turned up a few times. The V call is TRBV12-3 or TRBV12-4, the J call TRBJ2-7; the match to TRBD2 covers 8 bases. This CDR3 has 13 residues. The trim removed 7 bases at V and 5 bases at J, leaving 7 bases unmatched. Written as DNA, the CDR3 is TGTGCCAGCAACCCAGCGGGGGTCCACGAGCAGTACTTC. Amino acid sequence: CASNPAGVHEQYF.

This clonotype was recorded only once. The chain is built from TRBV18 and TRBJ2-5; 11 bases line up with TRBD2. CDR1 KGHSH and CDR2 LQKENI come from the germline V gene. The V segment lost 0 bases and the J segment 5 bases; nucleotides outside the gene matches: 5. This CDR3 region has 16 residues. CDR3 in amino acids: CASSPPLAGGAETQYF. CDR3 DNA: TGTGCCAGCTCACCACCTCTAGCGGGAGGAGCGGAGACCCAGTACTTC.

This clonotype has just a few counts. The rearrangement uses TRBV2 and TRBJ2-2, with D perhaps TRBD2 (6 bases). The germline V gene has CDR1 SNHLY and CDR2 FYNNEI. Trimming took 4 bases from V and 6 from J, leaving 12 bases between them. The CDR3 runs 14 residues. CDR3 sequence (DNA): TGTGCCAGCAGTGTTCGGGAGTGGGCCGGGGAGCTGTTTTTT. Translating gives CASSVREWAGELFF.